This TCR beta chain was obtained from a study of blood T cell repertoires in COVID-19. Study summary: The analysed material was cDNA or gDNA that came from T cells, B-cell-depleted T cells, or PBMCs.

Authors' processing steps: From reference gene primer amplification, estimates of nucleated cell counts were derived. TCRdb keeps only in-frame clones here, not all; method: immunoSEQ multiplex PCR. For V, J and clone size, that table is used; D and trimming come from the DNA. The sample carries about 230,000 clones, about nine tenths recorded once. In this sample, this clone turned up a few times. CDR1 and CDR2 from the germline V gene are MNHEY and SVGEGT. V dropped 1 base and J dropped 4 bases, with 8 bases sitting between them. The CDR3 extends over 14 amino acids. Sequenced material: peripheral blood. This receptor was identified in a man aged 50-60 years with COVID-19, enrolled during active disease. This chain joins TRBV6-2 or TRBV6-3 and TRBJ1-5; no clear D. DNA for the CDR3: TGTGCCAGCAGTTACTATTCCACTAATCAGCCCCAGCATTTT. This gives the protein CASSYYSTNQPQHF.